This T cell receptor (beta chain) was sequenced in a study of B cell selection in AIRE deficiency. Study-level findings and limits: Healthy Tconv contained 35% to 45% of shared healthy Treg sequences; only TCRbeta sequenced. Only approximately 10% of approximately 3,700 shared Treg sequences were patient-specific; less than 40% healthy-specific.

Regulatory T cells were sorted as CD4+CD25hiCD127low/negative cells. Healthy unrelated donors supplied the control samples. The V end lost 2 bases, the J end lost 4 bases, and 5 bases lay between the germline ends. CDR1 and CDR2 (germline): MNHEY, SVGAGI. The CDR3 has 12 amino acids. Note on this clone: Its antigen is unidentified.

Original handling: Some 61,000 patient and more than 95,000 healthy donor TCRbeta sequences came from Tregs. Data came from immunoSEQ multiplex PCR; TCRdb stores just in-frame clones and leaves some out. Clonal size and the V and J genes are those of that table, whereas D and trimming came from the DNA. There are approximately 24,000 clones in the sample; roughly 90% occur only once, and 1.1% lies in the top ten. This sequence was found in a human donor in good health. Sequences were obtained from CD4+CD25+ Tregs sorted from PBMCs. V usage is TRBV6-5 and J usage is TRBJ2-5; D not certain. CDR3 amino acids: CASSYRGETQYF. The CDR3 coding sequence is TGTGCCAGCAGTTACAGAGGAGAGACCCAGTACTTC.